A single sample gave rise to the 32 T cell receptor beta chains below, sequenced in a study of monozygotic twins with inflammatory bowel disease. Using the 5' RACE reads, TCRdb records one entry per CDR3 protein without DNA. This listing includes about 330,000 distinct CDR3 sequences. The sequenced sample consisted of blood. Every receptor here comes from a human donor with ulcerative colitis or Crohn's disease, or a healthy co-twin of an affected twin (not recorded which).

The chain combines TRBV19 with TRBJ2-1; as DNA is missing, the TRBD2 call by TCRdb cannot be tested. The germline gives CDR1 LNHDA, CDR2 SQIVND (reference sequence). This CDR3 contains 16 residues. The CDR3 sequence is CASSISGRATYNEQFF.

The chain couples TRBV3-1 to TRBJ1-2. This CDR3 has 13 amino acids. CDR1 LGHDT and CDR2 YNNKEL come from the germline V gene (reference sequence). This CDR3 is CASSRNKVHGYTF. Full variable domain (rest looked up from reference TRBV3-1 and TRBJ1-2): DTAVSQTPKYLVTQMGNDKSIKCEQNLGHDTMYWYKQDSKKFLKIMFSYNNKELIINETVPNRFSPKSPDKAHLNLHINSLELGDSAVYFCASSRNKVHGYTFGSGTRLTVV.

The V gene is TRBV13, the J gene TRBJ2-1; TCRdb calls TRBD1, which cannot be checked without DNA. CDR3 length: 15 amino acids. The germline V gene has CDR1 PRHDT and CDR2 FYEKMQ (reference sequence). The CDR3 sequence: CASSSTGTATNEQFF.

CDR3 protein: CASSRDSGNTIYF. This sequence joins TRBV28 and TRBJ1-3; there is no DNA to check the TCRdb D call of TRBD1. Germline-derived CDR1 and CDR2 are MDHEN and SYDVKM. The CDR3 contains 13 residues.

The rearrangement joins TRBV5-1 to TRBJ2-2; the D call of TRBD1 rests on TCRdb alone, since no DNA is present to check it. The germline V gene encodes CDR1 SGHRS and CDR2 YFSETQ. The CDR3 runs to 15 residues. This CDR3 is CASSLETGGTGELFF.

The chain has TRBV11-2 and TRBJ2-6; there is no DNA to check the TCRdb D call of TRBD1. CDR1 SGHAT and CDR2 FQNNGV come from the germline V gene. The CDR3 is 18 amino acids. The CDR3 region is CASSSTFGGAVGANVLTF.

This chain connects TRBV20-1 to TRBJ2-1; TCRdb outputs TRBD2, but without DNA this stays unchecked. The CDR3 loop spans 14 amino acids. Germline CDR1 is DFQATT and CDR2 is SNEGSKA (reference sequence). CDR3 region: CSARGTSGYNEQFF.

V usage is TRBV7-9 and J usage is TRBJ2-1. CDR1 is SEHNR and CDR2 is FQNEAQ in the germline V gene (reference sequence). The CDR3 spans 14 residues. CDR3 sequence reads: CASSPISSYNEQFF.

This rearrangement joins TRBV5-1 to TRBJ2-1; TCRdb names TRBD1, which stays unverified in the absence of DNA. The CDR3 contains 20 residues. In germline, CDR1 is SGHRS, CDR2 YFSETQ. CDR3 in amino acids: CASSIDKDREGIWSYNEQFF.

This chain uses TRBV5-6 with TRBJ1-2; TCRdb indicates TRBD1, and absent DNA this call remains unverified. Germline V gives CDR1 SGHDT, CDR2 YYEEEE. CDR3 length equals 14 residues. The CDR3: CASSLYDRPYGYTF.

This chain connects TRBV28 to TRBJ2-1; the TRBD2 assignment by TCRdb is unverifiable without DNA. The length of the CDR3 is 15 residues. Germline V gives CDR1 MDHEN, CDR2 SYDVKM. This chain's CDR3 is CASRLTSSAYNEQFF.

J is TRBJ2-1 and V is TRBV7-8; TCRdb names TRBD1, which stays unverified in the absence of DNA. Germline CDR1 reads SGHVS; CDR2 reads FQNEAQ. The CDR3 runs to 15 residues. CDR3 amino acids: CASSFGAARYNEQFF.

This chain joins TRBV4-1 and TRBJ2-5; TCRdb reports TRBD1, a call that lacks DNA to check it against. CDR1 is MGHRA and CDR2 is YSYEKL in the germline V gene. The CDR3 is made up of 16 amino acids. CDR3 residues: CASSQDKSGTTKTQYF.

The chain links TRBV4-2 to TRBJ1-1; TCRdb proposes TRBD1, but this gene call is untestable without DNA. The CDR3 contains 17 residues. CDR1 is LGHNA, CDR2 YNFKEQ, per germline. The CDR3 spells CASSQGPTGTGSSEAFF.

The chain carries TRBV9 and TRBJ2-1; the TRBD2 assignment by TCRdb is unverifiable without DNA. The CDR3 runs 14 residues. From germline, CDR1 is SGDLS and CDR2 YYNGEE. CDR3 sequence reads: CASSAGLAYNEQFF.

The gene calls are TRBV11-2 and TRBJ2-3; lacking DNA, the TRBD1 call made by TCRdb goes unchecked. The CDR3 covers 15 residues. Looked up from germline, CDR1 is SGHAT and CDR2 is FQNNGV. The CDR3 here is CATTTGGGRTDTQYF.

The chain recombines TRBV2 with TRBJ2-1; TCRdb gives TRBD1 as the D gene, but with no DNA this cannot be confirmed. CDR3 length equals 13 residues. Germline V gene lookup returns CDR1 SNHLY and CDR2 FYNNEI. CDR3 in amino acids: CASSQGQYNEQFF. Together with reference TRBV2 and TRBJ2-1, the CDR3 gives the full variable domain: EPEVTQTPSHQVTQMGQEVILRCVPISNHLYFYWYRQILGQKVEFLVSFYNNEISEKSEIFDDQFSVERPDGSNFTLKIRSTKLEDSAMYFCASSQGQYNEQFFGPGTRLTVL.

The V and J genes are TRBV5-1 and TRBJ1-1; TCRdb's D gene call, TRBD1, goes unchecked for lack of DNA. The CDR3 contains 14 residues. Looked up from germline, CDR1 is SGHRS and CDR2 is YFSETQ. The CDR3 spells CASRTTGVNTEAFF.

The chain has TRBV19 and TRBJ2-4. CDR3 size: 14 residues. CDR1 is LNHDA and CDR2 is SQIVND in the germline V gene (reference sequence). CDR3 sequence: CASSISYAVGIQYF.

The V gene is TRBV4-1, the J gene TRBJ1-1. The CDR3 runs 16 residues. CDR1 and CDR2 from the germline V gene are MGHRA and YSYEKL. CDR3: CASSQGWASVDTEAFF.

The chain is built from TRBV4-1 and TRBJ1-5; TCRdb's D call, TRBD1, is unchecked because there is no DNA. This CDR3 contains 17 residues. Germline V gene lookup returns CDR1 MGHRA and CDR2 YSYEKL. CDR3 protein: CASSQAGQGGSNQPQHF.

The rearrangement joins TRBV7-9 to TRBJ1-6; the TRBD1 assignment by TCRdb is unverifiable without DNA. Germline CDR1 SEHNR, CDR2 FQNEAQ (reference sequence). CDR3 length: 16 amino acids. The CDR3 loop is CASSLAVTGVNSPLHF.

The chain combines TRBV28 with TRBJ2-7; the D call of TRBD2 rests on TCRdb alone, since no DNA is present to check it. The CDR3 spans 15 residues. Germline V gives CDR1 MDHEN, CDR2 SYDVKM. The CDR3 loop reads CASSFLLAGGGEQYF. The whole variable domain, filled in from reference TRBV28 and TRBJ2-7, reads DVKVTQSSRYLVKRTGEKVFLECVQDMDHENMFWYRQDPGLGLRLIYFSYDVKMKEKGDIPEGYSVSREKKERFSLILESASTNQTSMYLCASSFLLAGGGEQYFGPGTRLTVT.

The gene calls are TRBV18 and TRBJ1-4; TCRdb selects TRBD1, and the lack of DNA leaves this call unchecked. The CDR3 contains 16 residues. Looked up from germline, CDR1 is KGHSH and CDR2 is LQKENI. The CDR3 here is CASSPYRADVNEKLFF.

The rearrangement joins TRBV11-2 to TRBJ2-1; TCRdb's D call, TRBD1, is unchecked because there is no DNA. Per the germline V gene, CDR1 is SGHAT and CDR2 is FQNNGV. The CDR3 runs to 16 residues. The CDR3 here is CASSPLQGSDYNEQFF.

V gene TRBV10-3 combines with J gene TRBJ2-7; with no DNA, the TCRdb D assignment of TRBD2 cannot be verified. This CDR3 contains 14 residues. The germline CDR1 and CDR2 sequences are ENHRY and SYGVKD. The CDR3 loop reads CAINSASGFYEQYF.

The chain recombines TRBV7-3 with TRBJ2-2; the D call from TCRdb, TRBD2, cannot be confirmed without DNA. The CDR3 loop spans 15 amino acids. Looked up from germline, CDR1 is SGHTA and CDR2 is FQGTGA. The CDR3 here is CASSLLAGRDGELFF.

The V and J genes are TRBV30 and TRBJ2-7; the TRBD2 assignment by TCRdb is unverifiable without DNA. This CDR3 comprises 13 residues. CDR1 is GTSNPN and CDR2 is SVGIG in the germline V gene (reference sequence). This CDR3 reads CAWSVISGYEQYF.

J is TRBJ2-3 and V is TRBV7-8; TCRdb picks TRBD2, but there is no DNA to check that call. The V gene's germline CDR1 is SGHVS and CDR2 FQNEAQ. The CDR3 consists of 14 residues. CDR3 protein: CASQAGGPTDTQYF.

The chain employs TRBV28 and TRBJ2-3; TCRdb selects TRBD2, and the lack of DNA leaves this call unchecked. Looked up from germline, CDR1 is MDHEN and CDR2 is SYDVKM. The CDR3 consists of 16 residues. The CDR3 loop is CASSLGGRANADTQYF.

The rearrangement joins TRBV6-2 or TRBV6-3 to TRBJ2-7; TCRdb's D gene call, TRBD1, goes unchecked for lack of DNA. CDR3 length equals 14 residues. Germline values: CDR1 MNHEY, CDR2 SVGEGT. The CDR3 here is CASSISSGRNEQYF.

CDR3 loop: CSARVEGFVRQPQHF. This chain links TRBV20-1 with TRBJ1-5; there is no DNA to check the TCRdb D call of TRBD1. The CDR3 sequence is 15 residues long. CDR1 and CDR2 (germline): DFQATT, SNEGSKA (reference sequence).